This TCR beta chain was profiled in a study of CXCR3-negative and CXCR3-positive naive CD8 T cells. Broader study findings: Memory CD8+ cells showed much lower diversity, while both naive subsets were comparably high. Surface CD5 looked about the same in the naive subsets, so the authors worked out TCR strength from TRB CDR3 properties. Naive CXCR3-positive cells had TRB CDR3s more hydrophobic than those of CXCR3-negative naive cells. In cryopreserved cells, CXCR3 expression partially decreased, and fresh PBMCs were used in most assays. Naive cells, whether CXCR3-negative or CXCR3-positive, had similar TRBV-TRBJ usage, while memory cells differed.

Germline V gene data show CDR1 as MDHEN and CDR2 as SYDVKM. There are 15 residues in the CDR3. UMI-tagged TRB cDNA libraries were built via 5' RACE. TCRdb reprocessed the 5' RACE reads; each CDR3 protein has one entry and no DNA is given. The sample table sets out 120,000 to 150,000 distinct CDR3 sequences. A note on this clonotype: Antigen specificity is unknown.

Sequenced input: naive CXCR3+ CD8+ T cells from blood. As to subset: CD45RO-CCR7+CD27+CD95- naive CD8+ T cells expressing CXCR3 (TNR3+). This sequence joins TRBV28 and TRBJ2-3; as DNA is missing, the TRBD2 call by TCRdb cannot be tested. The clonotype originates from a human donor in good health. Some clones in this sample may be carry-over from other donors' samples. The CDR3 protein is CASSYRLASTDTQYF.